The clone carrying this T cell receptor (beta chain) was recorded many times. Its matching antigen is unknown. TCRdb re-called the reads with MiXCR, one entry per CDR3 protein. The profile shows 150,000 to 200,000 distinct CDR3 sequences, under 15% of them singletons. Per germline, CDR1 SGHAT and CDR2 FQDESV (reference sequence). Trimming stripped 5 bases from V and 6 bases from J, with 19 bases between. There are 16 residues in the CDR3. The source of the sample is a study of T cell repertoires in cytomegalovirus infection. Study at large: Shared public TCR beta signatures pointed to both CMV infection and a matching HLA type.

Study-wide points: Dominating the ex vivo response were TCR beta clonotypes that were CMV-specific and HLA-C-restricted. Cumulative frequency (of public TCR beta family members) identified carriers of CMV plus the relevant HLA.

What was sequenced was PBMCs. The TCR comes from a human donor in good health (CMV status not recorded). Some clones in this sample may be carry-over from other donors' samples. This chain links TRBV11-1 with TRBJ2-2; weak D call: TRBD2 (5 bases). In DNA form, the CDR3 reads TGTGCCAGCAGCGCGACTTTCGGGCTAGCTCCCGGGGAGCTGTTTTTT. Translation gives CASSATFGLAPGELFF.